This TCR beta chain was captured by sequencing in a study of identical twins. The V gene's germline CDR1 is SGDLS and CDR2 YYNGEE. V lost 0 bases and J lost 9, with 13 bases in between. The CDR3 consists of 13 residues. One entry per CDR3 protein, called by TCRdb with MiXCR from the 5' RACE reads. This table has fewer than 650,000 distinct CDR3 sequences, just over 7% appearing once. All donors comprised healthy Caucasians. General study results and limits: Out-of-frame sharing of TCR alpha in monozygotic twins was underestimated by models. The same donors were not followed; conclusions instead depended on cross-sectional statistical analysis. Fewer insertions characterized abundant cord blood beta clonotypes, whereas memory repertoires showed none.

This clonotype was seen more than once but under ten times. Its target is not known. These data also featured in a second study, about yellow fever vaccine responses in identical twins.

The TCR originated in a woman younger than 35 in good health. Sample: PBMCs. The V gene is TRBV9, the J gene TRBJ2-7, with D unresolved. DNA of the CDR3: TGTGCCAGCAGCGTAGAGGAGAGGCTCGGGCAGTACTTC. It translates to CASSVEERLGQYF.